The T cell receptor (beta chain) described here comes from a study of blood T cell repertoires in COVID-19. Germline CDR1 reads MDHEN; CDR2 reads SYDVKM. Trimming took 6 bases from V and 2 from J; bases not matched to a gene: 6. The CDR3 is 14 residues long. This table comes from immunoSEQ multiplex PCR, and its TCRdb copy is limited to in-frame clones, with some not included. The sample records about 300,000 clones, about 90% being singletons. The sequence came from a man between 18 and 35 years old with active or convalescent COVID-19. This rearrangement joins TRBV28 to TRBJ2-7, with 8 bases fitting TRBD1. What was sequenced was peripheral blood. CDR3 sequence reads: CASRRQGTTYEQYF. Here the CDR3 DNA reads TGTGCCAGCAGGCGACAGGGGACAACCTACGAGCAGTACTTC.